A single sample is the source of the 3 T cell receptor beta chains below, sequenced in a study of blood T cells in healthy people across ages. With a J-beta primer mix and a sample-barcoded 5' primer, a second PCR ran about 7 to 12 cycles. In TCRdb, the 5' RACE reads were re-called with MiXCR into one record per CDR3 protein. The sample has about 900,000 distinct CDR3 sequences, roughly 43% seen once. Source material: blood. Source of these receptors: a young man in good health.

The chain uses TRBV9 and TRBJ2-6, with D perhaps matching TRBD2 (7 bases). The germline V gene encodes CDR1 SGDLS and CDR2 YYNGEE. The CDR3 spans 17 residues. V was shortened by 3 bases and J by 0 bases, with 13 bases between the two germline ends. CDR3 bases: TGTGCCAGCAGCGCCTACGGGGGGCCCTCTGGGGCCAACGTCCTGACTTTC. Translated, it gives CASSAYGGPSGANVLTF.

The chain is built from TRBV24-1 and TRBJ2-1; D remains ambiguous. Deletions cut 1 base from V and 10 bases from J, with 7 bases between. Germline V gives CDR1 KGHDR, CDR2 SFDVKD. This CDR3 is 12 amino acids long. The CDR3 DNA reads TGTGCCACCAGTGATTTTGGGCGGGAGCAGTTCTTC. It specifies CATSDFGREQFF.

The rearrangement uses TRBV20-1 and TRBJ1-5; a possible D gene is TRBD1 (5 bases). V lost 6 bases and J 7 bases, leaving 19 bases between the germline ends. The CDR3 is made up of 14 amino acids. Per the germline V gene, CDR1 is DFQATT and CDR2 is SNEGSKA (reference sequence). CDR3 coding DNA: TGCAGTGCCCGAGAGGGGTTAGGAGGGCAGCCCCAGCATTTT. Encoded protein: CSAREGLGGQPQHF.